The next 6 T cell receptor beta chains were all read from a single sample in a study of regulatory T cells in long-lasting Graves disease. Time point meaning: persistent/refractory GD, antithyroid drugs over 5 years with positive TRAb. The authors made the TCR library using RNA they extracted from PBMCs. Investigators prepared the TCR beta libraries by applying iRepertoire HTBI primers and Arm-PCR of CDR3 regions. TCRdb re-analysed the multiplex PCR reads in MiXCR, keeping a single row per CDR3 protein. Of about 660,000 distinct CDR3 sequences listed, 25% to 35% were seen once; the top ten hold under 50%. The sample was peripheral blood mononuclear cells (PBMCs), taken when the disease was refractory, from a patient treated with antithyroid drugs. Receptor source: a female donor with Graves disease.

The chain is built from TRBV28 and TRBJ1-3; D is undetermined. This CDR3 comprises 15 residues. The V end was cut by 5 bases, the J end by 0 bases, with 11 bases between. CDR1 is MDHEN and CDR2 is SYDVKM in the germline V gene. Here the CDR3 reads CASSTSPTSGNTIYF. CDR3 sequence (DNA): TGTGCCAGCAGTACCTCTCCGACCTCTGGAAACACCATATATTTT.

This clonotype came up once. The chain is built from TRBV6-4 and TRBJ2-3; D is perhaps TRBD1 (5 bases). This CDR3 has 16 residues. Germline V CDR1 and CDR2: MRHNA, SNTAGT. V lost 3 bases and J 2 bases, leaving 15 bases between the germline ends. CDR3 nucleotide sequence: TGTGCCAGCAGTGAGGGGCCCCGATCATCCACAGATACGCAGTATTTT. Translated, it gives CASSEGPRSSTDTQYF.

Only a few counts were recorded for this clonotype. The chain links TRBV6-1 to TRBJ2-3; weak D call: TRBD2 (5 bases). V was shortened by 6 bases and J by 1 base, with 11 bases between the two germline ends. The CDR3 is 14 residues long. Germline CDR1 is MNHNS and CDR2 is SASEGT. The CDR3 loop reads CASRRTAGTDTQYF. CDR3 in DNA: TGTGCCAGCAGGCGGACTGCAGGCACAGATACGCAGTATTTT.

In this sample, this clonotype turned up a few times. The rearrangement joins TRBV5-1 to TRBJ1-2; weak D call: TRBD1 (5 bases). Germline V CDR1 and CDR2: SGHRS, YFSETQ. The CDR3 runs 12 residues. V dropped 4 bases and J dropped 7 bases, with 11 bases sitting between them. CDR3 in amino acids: CASSPSTAGYTF. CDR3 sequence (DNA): TGCGCCAGCAGCCCTTCGACAGCTGGCTACACCTTC.

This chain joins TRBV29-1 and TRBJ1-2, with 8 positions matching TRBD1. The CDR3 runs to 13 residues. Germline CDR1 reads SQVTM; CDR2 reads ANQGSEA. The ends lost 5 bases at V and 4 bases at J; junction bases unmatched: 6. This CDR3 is CSVWTGRFYGYTF. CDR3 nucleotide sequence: TGCAGCGTTTGGACAGGGCGATTCTATGGCTACACCTTC.

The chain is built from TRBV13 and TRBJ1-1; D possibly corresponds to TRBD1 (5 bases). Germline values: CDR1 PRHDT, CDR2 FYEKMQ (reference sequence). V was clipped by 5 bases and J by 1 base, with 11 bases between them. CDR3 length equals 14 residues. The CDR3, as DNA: TGTGCCAGCAGCGCTCCGGGGACGAACACTGAAGCTTTCTTT. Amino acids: CASSAPGTNTEAFF.